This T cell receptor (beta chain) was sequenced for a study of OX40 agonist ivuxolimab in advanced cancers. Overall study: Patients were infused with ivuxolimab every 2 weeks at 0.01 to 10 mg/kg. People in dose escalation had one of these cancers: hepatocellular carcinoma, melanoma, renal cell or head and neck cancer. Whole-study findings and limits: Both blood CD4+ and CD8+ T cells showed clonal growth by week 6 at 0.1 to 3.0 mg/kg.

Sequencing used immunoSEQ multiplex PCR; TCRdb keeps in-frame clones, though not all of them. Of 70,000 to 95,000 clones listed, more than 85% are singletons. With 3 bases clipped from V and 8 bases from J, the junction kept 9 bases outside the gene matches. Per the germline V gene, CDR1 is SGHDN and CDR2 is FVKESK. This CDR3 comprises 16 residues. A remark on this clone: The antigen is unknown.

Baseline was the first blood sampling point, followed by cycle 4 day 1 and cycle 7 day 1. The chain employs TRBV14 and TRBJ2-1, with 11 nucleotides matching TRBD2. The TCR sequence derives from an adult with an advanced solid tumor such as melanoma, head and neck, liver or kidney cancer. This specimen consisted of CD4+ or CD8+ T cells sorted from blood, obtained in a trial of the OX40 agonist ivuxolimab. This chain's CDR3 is CASSHPTSGIWDEQFF. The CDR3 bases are TGTGCCAGCAGCCATCCGACTAGCGGGATTTGGGATGAGCAGTTCTTC.